This entry lists 2 T cell receptor beta chains sequenced from one sample in a study of graft-versus-host responses after intestinal transplantation. The method was immunoSEQ multiplex PCR; TCRdb's version includes in-frame clones alone and lacks a portion of them. The sample lists some 21,000 clones, 55% to 70% occurring once. This specimen was alloreactive CD4+ T cells from a mixed lymphocyte reaction culture, taken before intestinal transplant. Subset described: CFSE-low proliferating T cells sorted from approximately 6-day pre-transplant mixed lymphocyte reaction (GvH or HvG direction). Source of these receptors: a human patient who received an intestinal transplant.

This sequence joins TRBV28 and TRBJ1-4; no definite D call. With 7 bases removed from V and 4 bases from J, the gap between germline ends came to 16 bases. The length of the CDR3 is 15 residues. In germline, CDR1 is MDHEN, CDR2 SYDVKM. The DNA of the CDR3 is TGTGCCAGCATACCAATCGGGGTGGGTAATGAAAAACTGTTTTTT. Encoded protein: CASIPIGVGNEKLFF.

This chain links TRBV4-3 with TRBJ1-2, with a tentative D call TRBD1 (5 bases). The V gene's germline CDR1 is LGHNA and CDR2 YSLEER. V was clipped by 0 bases and J by 4 bases, with 18 bases between them. The CDR3 spans 17 residues. CDR3 amino acids: CASSQDRGSQGLYGYTF. The DNA of the CDR3 is TGCGCCAGCAGCCAAGATCGAGGATCGCAGGGCCTCTATGGCTACACCTTC.